This T cell receptor beta chain was profiled in a study of read filtering for tumor transcriptome and immune sequencing. Study in general: RNA-seq yielded only roughly 80 to 1,400 TCR reads, IR-seq about 3.5 to 11 million.

This clonotype was picked up many times. Germline V gene sequence: CDR1 SGHRS, CDR2 YFSETQ. The junction had 4 bases not matched to a gene; V was cut back by 4 bases and J by 1 base. The CDR3 length is 14 residues. Sampling of bone marrow took place during active disease in every patient. This library used roughly 400 ng RNA and molecular barcoded adaptors spanning alpha/delta and beta/gamma chains. Each CDR3 protein is one row after TCRdb ran MiXCR on the reads. The sample records some 120,000 distinct CDR3 sequences, approximately 12% being singletons. The sequenced sample was a population of CD138-negative cells sorted from bone marrow. This chain uses TRBV5-1 with TRBJ2-5, with 7 bases aligning to TRBD1. The receptor was isolated from a donor over 35 with multiple myeloma. CDR3: CASSLGTVQETQYF. The CDR3 bases are TGCGCCAGCAGCCTCGGGACAGTCCAAGAGACCCAGTACTTC.